Each of the 27 T cell receptor beta chains below was sequenced from the same sample in a study of human versus mouse CDR3 diversity and MHC coevolution. Method: immunoSEQ multiplex PCR; TCRdb's copy keeps in-frame clones and lacks some. The data hold about 60,000 clones, with just under 95% observed a single time. The specimen was naive CD4+ T cells from blood. This sample's subset: CD45RO-negative CD62L-positive naive CD4 T cells. These receptors were obtained from a person aged 55 to 75 in good health.

The chain has TRBV5-6 and TRBJ2-1; 10 nucleotides line up with TRBD2. Per the germline V gene, CDR1 is SGHDT and CDR2 is YYEEEE. The V segment lost 7 bases and the J segment 6 bases; nucleotides outside the gene matches: 10. CDR3 size: 15 residues. CDR3 residues: CASGTAGGGRNEQFF. CDR3 nucleotides: TGTGCCAGCGGAACAGCGGGAGGGGGGCGCAATGAGCAGTTCTTC.

The V call is TRBV6-6, the J call TRBJ2-1; 11 positions match TRBD1. CDR3 length: 16 residues. CDR1 is MNHNY and CDR2 is SVGAGI in the germline V gene (reference sequence). The ends lost 0 bases at V and 8 bases at J; junction bases unmatched: 6. CDR3 region: CASSYSRTGGSHEQFF. In nucleotides, the CDR3 is TGTGCCAGCAGTTACTCTCGGACAGGGGGCTCGCATGAGCAGTTCTTC.

The V and J genes are TRBV7-2 and TRBJ2-5, with TRBD1 matching 7 bases. The CDR3 is made up of 14 amino acids. V was pared by 5 bases and J by 5 bases, with 8 bases of the junction left unmatched. CDR1 is SGHTA and CDR2 is FQGNSA in the germline V gene. The CDR3 loop reads CASSPQGERETQYF. The CDR3 DNA follows: TGTGCCAGCAGCCCTCAGGGGGAGCGGGAGACCCAGTACTTC.

This clone was found once. The CDR3 region is CASSSTGLETQYF. The CDR3 nucleotides read TGTGCCAGCAGCTCCACAGGGTTGGAGACCCAGTACTTC. This chain connects TRBV5-6 to TRBJ2-5, with D possibly being TRBD1 (6 bases). Per the germline V gene, CDR1 is SGHDT and CDR2 is YYEEEE. CDR3 length: 13 amino acids. Trimming took off 3 bases at V and 5 bases at J, with 11 bases between the two ends.

The rearrangement links TRBV5-1 to TRBJ2-2; D not resolved. Germline V CDR1 and CDR2: SGHRS, YFSETQ. V was cut by 0 bases and J by 0 bases, with 9 bases left in between. The CDR3 extends over 16 amino acids. This chain's CDR3 is CASSLEDNANTGELFF. The CDR3 DNA is TGCGCCAGCAGCTTGGAAGACAACGCGAACACCGGGGAGCTGTTTTTT.

This clone has a handful of counts. The V call is TRBV18, the J call TRBJ1-5; 7 nucleotides line up with TRBD1. Germline loops: CDR1 KGHSH, CDR2 LQKENI. The CDR3 length is 15 residues. The V gene end was trimmed by 5 bases and the J gene end by 4 bases; junction bases not matched to a gene: 8. This chain's CDR3 is CASSSETGNNQPQHF. CDR3 bases: TGTGCCAGCTCATCTGAGACAGGGAATAATCAGCCCCAGCATTTT.

The rearrangement joins TRBV7-3 to TRBJ2-3, with 7 bases matching TRBD2. This CDR3 region has 17 residues. Trimming at V came to 3 bases and at J to 4 bases, leaving 13 bases not matched to a gene. The V gene's germline CDR1 is SGHTA and CDR2 FQGTGA. CDR3 amino acids: CASSLGLAGVGADTQYF. In nucleotides, the CDR3 is TGTGCCAGCAGCTTGGGATTGGCGGGAGTCGGCGCAGATACGCAGTATTTT.

The chain uses TRBV7-3 and TRBJ2-5, with D possibly matching TRBD1 (6 bases). Trimming left V 5 bases short and J 4 bases short, with 11 bases between. This CDR3 region has 13 residues. CDR1 is SGHTA, CDR2 FQGTGA, per germline. The CDR3 reads CASSKQGRETQYF. In nucleotides, the CDR3 is TGTGCCAGCAGCAAACAGGGTCGAGAGACCCAGTACTTC.

For the CDR3, the DNA is TGCGCCAGCAGCTTGAGCGGGAAAGAGACCCAGTACTTC. Amino acid sequence: CASSLSGKETQYF. The V and J genes are TRBV5-1 and TRBJ2-5; 7 bases line up with TRBD2. Trimming removed 1 base from V and 3 bases from J; junction bases left unmatched: 0. Germline assignment: CDR1 SGHRS and CDR2 YFSETQ. CDR3 length: 13 amino acids.

V gene TRBV18 combines with J gene TRBJ2-3, with TRBD2 matching 12 bases. With 3 bases clipped from V and 1 base from J, the junction kept 8 bases outside the gene matches. Germline assignment: CDR1 KGHSH and CDR2 LQKENI. The CDR3 totals 18 residues. The CDR3 region has the DNA TGTGCCAGCTCACCTGGACTAGCGGGAAGAGTTGGCACAGATACGCAGTATTTT. It specifies CASSPGLAGRVGTDTQYF.

J is TRBJ1-2 and V is TRBV6-1, with 10 nucleotides matching TRBD1. Germline assignment: CDR1 MNHNS and CDR2 SASEGT. CDR3 size: 15 residues. With 0 bases clipped from V and 4 bases from J, the junction kept 2 bases outside the gene matches. CDR3 amino acids: CASSEAGTGAYGYTF. The CDR3 DNA sequence: TGTGCCAGCAGTGAAGCCGGGACAGGGGCCTATGGCTACACCTTC.

The genes are TRBV2 and TRBJ1-5; D remains ambiguous. The V end lost 3 bases, the J end lost 4 bases, and 13 bases lay between the germline ends. Germline V gene data show CDR1 as SNHLY and CDR2 as FYNNEI. This CDR3 region has 15 residues. The CDR3 protein is CASSEEGRANQPQHF. CDR3 nucleotides: TGTGCCAGCAGTGAGGAAGGGAGGGCAAATCAGCCCCAGCATTTT.

The chain uses TRBV7-9 and TRBJ2-5; TRBD1 matches 7 bases. The CDR3 totals 16 residues. Trimming took 8 bases from V and 2 from J; bases not matched to a gene: 14. Per the germline V gene, CDR1 is SEHNR and CDR2 is FQNEAQ (reference sequence). The CDR3 spells CASLRQVGGYQETQYF. DNA of the CDR3: TGTGCCAGCCTACGACAAGTAGGGGGCTATCAAGAGACCCAGTACTTC.

V gene TRBV30 combines with J gene TRBJ2-4, with a weak D call TRBD1 (5 bases). V was shortened by 8 bases and J by 1 base, with 15 bases between the two germline ends. The CDR3 is 14 amino acids. Germline lookup yields CDR1 GTSNPN and CDR2 SVGIG (reference sequence). CDR3 DNA: TGTGCCGGCCGAGGACACCTGGCCAAAAACATTCAGTACTTC. Amino acid sequence: CAGRGHLAKNIQYF.

This clone was observed a single time. The genes are TRBV7-9 and TRBJ2-6, with 7 positions matching TRBD1. The CDR3 totals 17 residues. Germline CDR1 is SEHNR and CDR2 is FQNEAQ (reference sequence). Unmatched junction bases numbered 5, after V lost 2 bases and J lost 1 base. This CDR3 is CASSLRIRGSGANVLTF. The CDR3 DNA sequence: TGTGCCAGCAGCTTACGCATCAGGGGGTCTGGGGCCAACGTCCTGACTTTC.

This chain uses TRBV4-1 with TRBJ2-2; possibly TRBD2 for D (6 bases). This CDR3 region has 15 residues. The V and J ends lost 1 base and 3 bases respectively, with 9 bases between them. From germline, CDR1 is MGHRA and CDR2 YSYEKL. The CDR3 DNA reads as TGCGCCAGCAGCCAAGGGAGGGCCGACACCGGGGAGCTGTTTTTT. Its translation: CASSQGRADTGELFF.

The chain couples TRBV6-5 to TRBJ1-5; 7 bases are shared with TRBD1. V trimming: 7 bases; J trimming: 4 bases; junction bases outside the gene matches: 7. This CDR3 has 14 residues. Germline CDR1 is MNHEY and CDR2 is SVGAGI. The CDR3 sequence: CASTQAGGNQPQHF. CDR3 bases: TGTGCCAGCACGCAGGCAGGGGGAAATCAGCCCCAGCATTTT.

This chain links TRBV10-1 with TRBJ1-4; D gene uncertain. Germline assignment: CDR1 WNHNN and CDR2 SYGVQD (reference sequence). Deletions cut 8 bases from V and 3 bases from J, with 13 bases between. This CDR3 region has 14 residues. The CDR3 sequence: CASLTIRANEKLFF. In DNA form, the CDR3 reads TGCGCCAGCTTAACGATTCGAGCTAATGAAAAACTGTTTTTT.

This clone was detected once. The chain is built from TRBV7-9 and TRBJ2-5; D perhaps matches TRBD1 (6 bases). The V end lost 1 base, the J end lost 3 bases, and 12 bases lay between the germline ends. Germline V gives CDR1 SEHNR, CDR2 FQNEAQ (reference sequence). The CDR3 is 15 residues long. In DNA, the CDR3 is TGTGCCAGCAGCTTAGGTGGGCCAGGGGAAGAGACCCAGTACTTC. Its protein product is CASSLGGPGEETQYF.

The rearrangement links TRBV9 to TRBJ2-5; 13 nucleotides agree with TRBD2. The CDR3 is 16 residues long. Germline V CDR1 and CDR2: SGDLS, YYNGEE. Trimming at V came to 4 bases and at J to 2 bases, leaving 5 bases not matched to a gene. The CDR3 loop is CASSIGTSGTQETQYF. CDR3 DNA sequence: TGTGCCAGCAGCATCGGGACTAGCGGGACACAAGAGACCCAGTACTTC.

This chain uses TRBV19 with TRBJ2-6, with 7 bases that match TRBD2. The CDR3 is made up of 17 amino acids. Germline loops: CDR1 LNHDA, CDR2 SQIVND (reference sequence). V shed 7 bases, J shed 1 base, and the junction held 10 bases outside the gene matches. In DNA form, the CDR3 reads TGTGCCAGTATGGGGGGGACCATGATATCTGGGGCCAACGTCCTGACTTTC. It is translated as CASMGGTMISGANVLTF.

This chain links TRBV5-1 with TRBJ2-3; no definite D call. Germline V lookup: CDR1 SGHRS, CDR2 YFSETQ. The CDR3 loop spans 14 amino acids. V was cut by 0 bases and J by 3 bases, with 8 bases left in between. CDR3 loop: CASSLAPFTDTQYF. Written as DNA, the CDR3 is TGCGCCAGCAGCTTGGCTCCCTTTACAGATACGCAGTATTTT.

The rearrangement links TRBV9 to TRBJ1-1; D not resolved. Between the trimmed V and J ends, which lost 5 bases and 4 bases, there was a span of 18 bases. There are 15 residues in the CDR3. The germline V gene has CDR1 SGDLS and CDR2 YYNGEE. The CDR3 region has the DNA TGTGCCAGCAGTGTCCTGGTAATGGGGAGCACTGAAGCTTTCTTT. Amino acid sequence: CASSVLVMGSTEAFF. The full variable domain, completed using reference TRBV9 and TRBJ1-1, is DSGVTQTPKHLITATGQRVTLRCSPRSGDLSVYWYQQSLDQGLQFLIQYYNGEERAKGNILERFSAQQFPDLHSELNLSSLELGDSALYFCASSVLVMGSTEAFFGQGTRLTVV.

This chain connects TRBV7-3 to TRBJ2-3, with 9 bases matching TRBD2. V was clipped by 5 bases and J by 1 base; unmatched bases: 1. The CDR3 totals 14 residues. Germline values: CDR1 SGHTA, CDR2 FQGTGA. CDR3 loop: CASSPSGGTDTQYF. CDR3 nucleotides: TGTGCCAGCAGCCCTAGCGGGGGCACAGATACGCAGTATTTT.

The chain links TRBV18 to TRBJ1-1, with D unresolved. CDR3 size: 14 residues. Germline V gene data show CDR1 as KGHSH and CDR2 as LQKENI. The V gene lost 3 bases and the J gene lost 0 bases, with 8 bases spanning the gap. This CDR3 reads CASSPATLNTEAFF. The CDR3 DNA reads TGTGCCAGCTCACCGGCGACACTGAACACTGAAGCTTTCTTT.

The chain joins TRBV30 to TRBJ1-4, with 7 bases identical to TRBD1. Trimming cost V 5 bases and J 2 bases; bases outside gene matches: 8. Germline-derived CDR1 and CDR2 are GTSNPN and SVGIG (reference sequence). The length of the CDR3 is 15 residues. The CDR3 nucleotides are TGTGCCTGGGGGGGCGCGGGACAGACTAATGAAAAACTGTTTTTT. It translates to CAWGGAGQTNEKLFF. The full variable domain, completed using reference TRBV30 and TRBJ1-4, is SQTIHQWPATLVQPVGSPLSLECTVEGTSNPNLYWYRQAAGRGLQLLFYSVGIGQISSEVPQNLSASRPQDRQFILSSKKLLLSDSGFYLCAWGGAGQTNEKLFFGSGTQLSVL.

J is TRBJ2-6 and V is TRBV18; no firm D call. The CDR3 is made up of 14 amino acids. V lost 3 bases, J lost 0 bases, and 3 bases lay in between. Germline V gene lookup returns CDR1 KGHSH and CDR2 LQKENI. The CDR3 protein is CASSPSSGANVLTF. The CDR3 region has the DNA TGTGCCAGCTCACCCAGCTCTGGGGCCAACGTCCTGACTTTC.